This T cell receptor beta chain was obtained from a study of shared clonotypes between healthy human individuals. Libraries were prepared by immunoSEQ multiplex PCR; TCRdb keeps only in-frame clonotypes and omits some of them. There are some 700,000 clones in the sample; roughly 91% occur only once, and 34% lies in the top ten. Concerning this clone: Other nucleotide sequences in the sample specify the same CDR3.

This CDR3 spans 13 amino acids. The germline gives CDR1 SEHNR, CDR2 FQNEAQ (reference sequence). With 3 bases removed from V and 3 bases from J, the gap between germline ends came to 9 bases. Sequencing input: memory CD8+ T cells from PBMCs. Subset given: CD45RO+ cells pooled with CCR7-negative TemRA cells. This chain joins TRBV7-9 and TRBJ2-7; possibly TRBD1 or TRBD2 for D (5 bases each). The receptor comes from a man younger than 35 in good health. Some clones in this sample may be carry-over from other donors' samples. The CDR3 nucleotides are TGTGCCAGCAGCTTGGGACCGATCTACGAGCAGTACTTC. Translated, it gives CASSLGPIYEQYF.